The 18 T cell receptor beta chains listed next were all sequenced from one sample in a study of siplizumab effects on memory and regulatory T cells. Profiling relied on immunoSEQ multiplex PCR, and the TCRdb table lists in-frame clones only, not all of them. Of about 82,000 clones detected, 87% appear once; the ten largest clones hold more than 1.5%. Sequenced sample: Tregs sorted from blood. The receptors come from a human donor in good health.

The rearrangement joins TRBV7-3 to TRBJ2-6; no firm D call. Germline CDR1 and CDR2: SGHTA and FQGTGA. The CDR3 sequence is 18 residues long. The ends were cut back, 0 bases at V and 1 base at J, with 13 bases in the middle. CDR3 in amino acids: CASSLTPDGFSGANVLTF. CDR3 coding DNA: TGTGCCAGCAGCTTAACTCCCGACGGGTTTTCTGGGGCCAACGTCCTGACTTTC.

The genes are TRBV6-5 and TRBJ1-6, with 7 nucleotides matching TRBD1. This CDR3 is 15 amino acids long. V lost 6 bases, J lost 7 bases, and 9 bases stayed unmatched. Germline V gene lookup returns CDR1 MNHEY and CDR2 SVGAGI. DNA for the CDR3: TGTGCCAGCAGCCCGACAGGGAGGCACAATTCACCCCTCCACTTT. Protein product: CASSPTGRHNSPLHF.

The chain joins TRBV19 to TRBJ1-2; 7 bases are a match to TRBD1. V lost 4 bases, J lost 2 bases, and 7 bases stayed unmatched. There are 15 residues in the CDR3. CDR1 is LNHDA and CDR2 is SQIVND in the germline V gene (reference sequence). As DNA, the CDR3 is TGTGCCAGTAGTACCCGGGACAGAGAAAACTATGGCTACACCTTC. Protein: CASSTRDRENYGYTF.

This clone has more than one count but fewer than ten. The chain joins TRBV19 to TRBJ1-6, with unresolved D. The ends were cut back, 7 bases at V and 7 bases at J, with 17 bases in the middle. This CDR3 spans 15 amino acids. Germline V gene lookup returns CDR1 LNHDA and CDR2 SQIVND (reference sequence). The CDR3 is CASTSIDTANSPLHF. The DNA of the CDR3 is TGTGCCAGTACCTCCATTGACACCGCCAATTCACCCCTCCACTTT.

The V gene is TRBV10-3, the J gene TRBJ1-2, with 9 positions matching TRBD1. CDR1 and CDR2 (germline): ENHRY, SYGVKD. The CDR3 is made up of 16 amino acids. Trimming removed 0 bases from V and 10 bases from J; junction bases left unmatched: 12. For the CDR3, the DNA is TGTGCCATCAGTGAGTCTCCGGGACAGGGTGGTTTCGACTACACCTTC. Translation gives CAISESPGQGGFDYTF.

The CDR3 nucleotides read TGCGCCAGCAGCTTGTCTCGCGGGCTGACAGATACGCAGTATTTT. Protein product: CASSLSRGLTDTQYF. V usage is TRBV5-1 and J usage is TRBJ2-3, with D maybe TRBD2 (5 bases). The CDR3 is 15 amino acids. CDR1 SGHRS and CDR2 YFSETQ come from the germline V gene. V was pared by 1 base and J by 3 bases, with 12 bases between.

The chain carries TRBV10-3 and TRBJ1-6; perhaps TRBD1 as D (6 bases). The V end lost 4 bases, the J end lost 6 bases, and 19 bases lay between the germline ends. The CDR3 is made up of 17 amino acids. Germline lookup yields CDR1 ENHRY and CDR2 SYGVKD. As DNA, the CDR3 is TGTGCCATCAGTGCCCCATCTAAAGGGGGACTTAATTCACCCCTCCACTTT. Translation gives CAISAPSKGGLNSPLHF.

CDR3 nucleotides: TGTGCCAGCACCCTAGGAGGGGGCTTAAACACCGGGGAGCTGTTTTTT. It specifies CASTLGGGLNTGELFF. J is TRBJ2-2 and V is TRBV27, with D perhaps TRBD1 (7 bases). The CDR3 loop spans 16 amino acids. The germline V gene encodes CDR1 MNHEY and CDR2 SMNVEV (reference sequence). The V end was cut by 7 bases, the J end by 2 bases, with 17 bases between.

V is TRBV7-2 and J is TRBJ2-5, with 9 bases identical to TRBD2. This CDR3 comprises 18 residues. The J segment lost 5 bases and the V segment lost 3 bases, leaving 16 bases of the junction unmatched. Germline-derived CDR1 and CDR2 are SGHTA and FQGNSA. This CDR3 is CASSFRASGTASGETQYF. DNA of the CDR3: TGTGCCAGCAGCTTTAGAGCTAGCGGGACCGCAAGCGGCGAGACCCAGTACTTC.

The chain has TRBV4-1 and TRBJ2-3; 11 nucleotides align to TRBD2. The CDR3 covers 18 residues. V lost 3 bases and J lost 1; bases outside the gene matches: 9. Germline CDR1 MGHRA, CDR2 YSYEKL. The DNA for the CDR3 is TGCGCCAGCAGCCAGGAAACTAGCGGGGGCTCCCGCACAGATACGCAGTATTTT. The encoded protein is CASSQETSGGSRTDTQYF.

The chain links TRBV12-5 to TRBJ2-5; D is perhaps TRBD2 (6 bases). The tail of the sequence fits TRBJ2-7 better, so the J call may be wrong. CDR3 length equals 14 residues. Germline CDR1 and CDR2: LGHNT and FRNRAP. CDR3 sequence: CASGYGDFRYEQYF. In nucleotides, the CDR3 is TGTGCTAGTGGCTACGGGGACTTTCGATACGAGCAGTACTTC.

The chain joins TRBV4-3 to TRBJ1-1; a weak D match, TRBD1 (5 bases). Germline CDR1 LGHNA, CDR2 YSLEER. V was cut by 2 bases and J by 4 bases, with 8 bases left in between. The CDR3 covers 13 residues. The CDR3, as DNA: TGCGCCAGCAGCCAACAGGGAGTCACTGAAGCTTTCTTT. Its translation is CASSQQGVTEAFF.

The V gene is TRBV19, the J gene TRBJ1-2; the D is unclear. This CDR3 has 12 residues. The germline V and J ends were trimmed by 1 base and 3 bases, with 3 bases remaining between them. Germline V gene data show CDR1 as LNHDA and CDR2 as SQIVND (reference sequence). The DNA of the CDR3 is TGTGCCAGTAGTATAGGGGACTATGGCTACACCTTC. This gives the protein CASSIGDYGYTF.

The chain joins TRBV4-3 to TRBJ2-2, with TRBD2 matching over 10 bases. Per germline, CDR1 LGHNA and CDR2 YSLEER. Trimming at V came to 1 base and at J to 6 bases, leaving 14 bases not matched to a gene. This CDR3 has 19 residues. The CDR3 loop reads CASSQAGTSGGARSGELFF. The CDR3 DNA reads as TGCGCCAGCAGCCAAGCGGGCACAAGCGGGGGGGCTCGGTCCGGGGAGCTGTTTTTT.

This clone came up once. The V gene is TRBV6-5, the J gene TRBJ1-1; D is ambiguous. The germline CDR1 and CDR2 sequences are MNHEY and SVGAGI. This CDR3 contains 16 residues. With 4 bases removed from V and 3 bases from J, the gap between germline ends came to 18 bases. The CDR3 nucleotides read TGTGCCAGCAGTTCAGGAGCATTTTTAAGGGACACTGAAGCTTTCTTT. Amino acid sequence: CASSSGAFLRDTEAFF.

The V and J genes are TRBV7-3 and TRBJ1-2; TRBD1 agrees at 9 bases. This CDR3 region has 14 residues. Germline assignment: CDR1 SGHTA and CDR2 FQGTGA. V trimming: 5 bases; J trimming: 6 bases; junction bases outside the gene matches: 7. CDR3 DNA sequence: TGTGCCAGCAGCACCACAGGGGGCGCCCATGGCTACACCTTC. This sequence encodes CASSTTGGAHGYTF.

CDR3 sequence reads: CASSGTGGDTIYF. CDR3 bases: TGTGCCAGCAGTGGGACAGGGGGGGACACCATATATTTT. The chain joins TRBV27 to TRBJ1-3, with 11 bases lining up with TRBD1. Trimming took 5 bases from V and 8 from J; bases not matched to a gene: 2. Germline CDR1 reads MNHEY; CDR2 reads SMNVEV (reference sequence). The CDR3 totals 13 residues.

By share of the sample, this clone is medium-sized (0.01 to 0.1%). The chain links TRBV4-1 to TRBJ1-4, with TRBD1 as a possible D gene (6 bases). This CDR3 has 15 residues. Germline-derived CDR1 and CDR2 are MGHRA and YSYEKL. The V end lost 0 bases, the J end lost 6 bases, and 11 bases lay between the germline ends. The CDR3, as DNA: TGCGCCAGCAGCCAAGATTGGGGGGCGGATGAAAAACTGTTTTTT. Translation gives CASSQDWGADEKLFF.